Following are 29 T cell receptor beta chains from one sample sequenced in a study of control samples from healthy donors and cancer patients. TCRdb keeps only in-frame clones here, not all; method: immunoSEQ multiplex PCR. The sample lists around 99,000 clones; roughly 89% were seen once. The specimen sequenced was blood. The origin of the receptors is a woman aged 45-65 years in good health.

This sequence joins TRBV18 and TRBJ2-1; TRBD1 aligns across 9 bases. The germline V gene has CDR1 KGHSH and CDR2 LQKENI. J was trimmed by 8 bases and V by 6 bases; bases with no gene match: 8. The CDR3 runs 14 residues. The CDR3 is CASSQQGAGDEQFF. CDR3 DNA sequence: TGTGCCAGCTCTCAACAGGGGGCTGGCGATGAGCAGTTCTTC.

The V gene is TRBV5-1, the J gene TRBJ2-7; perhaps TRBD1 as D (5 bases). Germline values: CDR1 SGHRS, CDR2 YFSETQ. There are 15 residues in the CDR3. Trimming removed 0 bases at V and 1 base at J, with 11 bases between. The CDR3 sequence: CASSLGNWTSYEQYF. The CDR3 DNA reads TGCGCCAGCAGCTTGGGGAACTGGACATCCTACGAGCAGTACTTC.

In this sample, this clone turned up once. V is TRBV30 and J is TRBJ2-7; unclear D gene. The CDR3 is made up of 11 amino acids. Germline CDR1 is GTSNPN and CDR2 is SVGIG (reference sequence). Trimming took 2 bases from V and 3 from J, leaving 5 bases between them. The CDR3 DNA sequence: TGTGCCTGGAGTATGGGCTACGAGCAGTACGTC. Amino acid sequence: CAWSMGYEQYV.

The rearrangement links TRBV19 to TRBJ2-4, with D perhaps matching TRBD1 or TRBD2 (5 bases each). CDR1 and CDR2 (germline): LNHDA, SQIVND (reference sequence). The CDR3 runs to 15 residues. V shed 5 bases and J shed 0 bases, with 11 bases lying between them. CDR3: CASSDPGTAKNIQYF. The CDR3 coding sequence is TGTGCCAGTAGTGACCCCGGGACAGCCAAAAACATTCAGTACTTC.

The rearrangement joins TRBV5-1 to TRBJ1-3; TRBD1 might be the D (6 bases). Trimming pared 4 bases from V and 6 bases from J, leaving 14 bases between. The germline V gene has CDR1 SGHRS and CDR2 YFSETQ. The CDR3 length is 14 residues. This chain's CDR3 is CASSEGTSANTIYF. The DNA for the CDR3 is TGCGCCAGCAGCGAAGGGACATCGGCAAACACCATATATTTT.

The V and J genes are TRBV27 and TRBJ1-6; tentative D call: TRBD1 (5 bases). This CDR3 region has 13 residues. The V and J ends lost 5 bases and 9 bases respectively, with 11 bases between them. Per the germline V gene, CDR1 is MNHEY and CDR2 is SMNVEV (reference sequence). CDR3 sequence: CASSVLGGSPLHF. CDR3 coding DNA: TGTGCCAGCAGTGTCCTGGGGGGTTCACCCCTCCACTTT.

DNA of the CDR3: TGTGCAAGTCGCTTAGCGCGAGAACAGGGACATTTTGGCACTGAAGCTTTCTTT. Its protein is CASRLAREQGHFGTEAFF. The chain links TRBV12-2 to TRBJ1-1; the tabulated D call, TRBD1, remains unverified against the DNA. TRBV12-2 is given as a pseudogene. CDR3 length: 18 residues.

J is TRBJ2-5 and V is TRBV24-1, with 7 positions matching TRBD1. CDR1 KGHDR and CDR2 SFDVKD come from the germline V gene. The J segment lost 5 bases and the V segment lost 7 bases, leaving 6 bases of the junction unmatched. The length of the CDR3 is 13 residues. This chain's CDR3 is CATSQQGMETQYF. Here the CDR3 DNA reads TGTGCCACCAGCCAACAGGGGATGGAGACCCAGTACTTC.

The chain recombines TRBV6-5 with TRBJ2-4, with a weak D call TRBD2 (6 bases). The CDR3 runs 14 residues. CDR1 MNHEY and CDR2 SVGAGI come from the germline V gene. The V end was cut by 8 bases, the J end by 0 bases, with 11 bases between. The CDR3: CASLRDLAKNIQYF. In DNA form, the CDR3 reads TGTGCCAGCCTCCGGGACTTAGCCAAAAACATTCAGTACTTC.

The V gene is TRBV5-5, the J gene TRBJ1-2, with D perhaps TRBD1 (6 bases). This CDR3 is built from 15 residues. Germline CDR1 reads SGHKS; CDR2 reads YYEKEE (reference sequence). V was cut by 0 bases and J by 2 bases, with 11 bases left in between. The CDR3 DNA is TGTGCCAGCAGCTTGGTCGCGCAGGGGAACTATGGCTACACCTTC. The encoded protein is CASSLVAQGNYGYTF.

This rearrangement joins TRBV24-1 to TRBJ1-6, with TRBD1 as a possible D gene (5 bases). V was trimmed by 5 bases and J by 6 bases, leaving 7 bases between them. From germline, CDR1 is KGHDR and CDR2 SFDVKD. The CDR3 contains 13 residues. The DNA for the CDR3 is TGTGCCACCAGTGCCCAGGGTAATTCACCCCTCCACTTT. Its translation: CATSAQGNSPLHF.

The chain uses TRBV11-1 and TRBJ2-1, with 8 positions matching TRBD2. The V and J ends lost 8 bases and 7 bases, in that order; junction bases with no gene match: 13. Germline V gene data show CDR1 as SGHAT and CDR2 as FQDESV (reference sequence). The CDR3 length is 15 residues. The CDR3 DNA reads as TGTGCCAGCGGTAGGGGGACGGGAGGGCCGAATGAGCAGTTCTTC. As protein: CASGRGTGGPNEQFF.

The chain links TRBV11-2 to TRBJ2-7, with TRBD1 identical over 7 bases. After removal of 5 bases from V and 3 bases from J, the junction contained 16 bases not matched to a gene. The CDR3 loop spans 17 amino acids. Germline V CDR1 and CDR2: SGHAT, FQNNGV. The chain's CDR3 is CASSLLRGRDSYYEQYF. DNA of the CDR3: TGTGCCAGCAGCCTCCTTAGGGGCCGGGACAGTTACTACGAGCAGTACTTC.

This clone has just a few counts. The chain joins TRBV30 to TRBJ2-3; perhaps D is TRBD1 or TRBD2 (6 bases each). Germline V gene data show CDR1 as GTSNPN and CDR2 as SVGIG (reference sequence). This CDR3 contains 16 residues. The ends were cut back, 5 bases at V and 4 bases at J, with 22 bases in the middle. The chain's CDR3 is CAWLFRVGGTPDTQYF. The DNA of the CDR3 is TGTGCCTGGCTATTCCGGGTGGGGGGCACACCAGATACGCAGTATTTT. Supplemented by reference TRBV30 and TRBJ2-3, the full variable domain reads SQTIHQWPATLVQPVGSPLSLECTVEGTSNPNLYWYRQAAGRGLQLLFYSVGIGQISSEVPQNLSASRPQDRQFILSSKKLLLSDSGFYLCAWLFRVGGTPDTQYFGPGTRLTVL.

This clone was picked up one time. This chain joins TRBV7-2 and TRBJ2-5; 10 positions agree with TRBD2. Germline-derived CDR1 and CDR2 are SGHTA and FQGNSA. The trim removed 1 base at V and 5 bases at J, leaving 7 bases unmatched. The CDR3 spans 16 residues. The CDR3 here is CASSLVIAGGAETQYF. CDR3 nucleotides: TGTGCCAGCAGCTTAGTCATAGCGGGGGGCGCGGAGACCCAGTACTTC.

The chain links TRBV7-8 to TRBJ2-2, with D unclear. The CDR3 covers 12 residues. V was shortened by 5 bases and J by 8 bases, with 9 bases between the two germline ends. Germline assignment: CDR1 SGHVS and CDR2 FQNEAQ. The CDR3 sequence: CASSGLVGELFF. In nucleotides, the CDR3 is TGTGCCAGCAGCGGCCTTGTGGGGGAGCTGTTTTTT. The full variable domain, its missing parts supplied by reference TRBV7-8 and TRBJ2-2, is GAGVSQSPRYKVAKRGQDVALRCDPISGHVSLFWYQQALGQGPEFLTYFQNEAQLDKSGLPSDRFFAERPEGSVSTLKIQRTQQEDSAVYLCASSGLVGELFFGEGSRLTVL.

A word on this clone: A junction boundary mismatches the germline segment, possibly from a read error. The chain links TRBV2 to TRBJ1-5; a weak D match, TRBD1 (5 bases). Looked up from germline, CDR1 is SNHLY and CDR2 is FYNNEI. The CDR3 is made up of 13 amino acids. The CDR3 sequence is CASIEGGNQPQHF. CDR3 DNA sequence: TGTGCCAGCATTGAAGGGGGCAATCAGCCCCAGCATTTT.

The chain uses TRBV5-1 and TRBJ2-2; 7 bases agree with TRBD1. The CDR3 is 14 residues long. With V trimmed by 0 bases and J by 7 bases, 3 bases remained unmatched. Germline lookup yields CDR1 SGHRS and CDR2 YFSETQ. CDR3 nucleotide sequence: TGCGCCAGCAGCTTGGACAGGGGAGTCGGGGAGCTGTTTTTT. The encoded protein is CASSLDRGVGELFF.

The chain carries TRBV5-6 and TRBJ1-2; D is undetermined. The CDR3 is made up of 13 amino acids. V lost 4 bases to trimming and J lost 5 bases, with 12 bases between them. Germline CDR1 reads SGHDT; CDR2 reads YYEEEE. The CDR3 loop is CASSPTRRYGYTF. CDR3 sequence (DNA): TGTGCCAGCAGCCCCACCCGACGTTATGGCTACACCTTC. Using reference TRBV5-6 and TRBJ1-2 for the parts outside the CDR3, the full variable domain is DAGVTQSPTHLIKTRGQQVTLRCSPKSGHDTVSWYQQALGQGPQFIFQYYEEEERQRGNFPDRFSGHQFPNYSSELNVNALLLGDSALYLCASSPTRRYGYTFGSGTRLTVV.

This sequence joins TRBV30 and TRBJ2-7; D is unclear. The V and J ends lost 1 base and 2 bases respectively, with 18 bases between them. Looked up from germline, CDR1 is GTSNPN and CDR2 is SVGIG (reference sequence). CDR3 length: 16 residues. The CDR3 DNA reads TGTGCCTGGAGTGACACCGGGCCAACCTACCCCTACGAGCAGTACTTC. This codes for CAWSDTGPTYPYEQYF.

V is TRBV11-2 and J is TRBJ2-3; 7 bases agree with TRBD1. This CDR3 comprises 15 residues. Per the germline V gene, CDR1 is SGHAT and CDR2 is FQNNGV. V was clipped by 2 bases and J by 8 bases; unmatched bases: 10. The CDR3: CASSLRQGESGTQYF. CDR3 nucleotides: TGTGCCAGCAGCTTAAGGCAGGGGGAATCGGGTACGCAGTATTTT.

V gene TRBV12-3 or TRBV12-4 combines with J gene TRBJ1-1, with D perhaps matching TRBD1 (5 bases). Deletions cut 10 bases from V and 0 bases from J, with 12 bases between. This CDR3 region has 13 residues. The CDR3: CATGRGVNTEAFF. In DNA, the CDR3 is TGTGCCACCGGGAGAGGGGTGAACACTGAAGCTTTCTTT.

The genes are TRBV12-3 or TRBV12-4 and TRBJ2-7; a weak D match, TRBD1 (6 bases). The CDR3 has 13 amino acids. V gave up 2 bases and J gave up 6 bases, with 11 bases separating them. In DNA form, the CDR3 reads TGTGCCAGCAGTTTATTCTCAGGGGCCGAGCAGTACGTC. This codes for CASSLFSGAEQYV.

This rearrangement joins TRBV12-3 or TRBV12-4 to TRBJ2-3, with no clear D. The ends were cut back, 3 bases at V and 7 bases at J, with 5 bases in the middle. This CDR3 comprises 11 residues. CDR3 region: CASSFRNTQYF. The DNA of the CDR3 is TGTGCCAGCAGTTTTAGGAATACGCAGTATTTT.

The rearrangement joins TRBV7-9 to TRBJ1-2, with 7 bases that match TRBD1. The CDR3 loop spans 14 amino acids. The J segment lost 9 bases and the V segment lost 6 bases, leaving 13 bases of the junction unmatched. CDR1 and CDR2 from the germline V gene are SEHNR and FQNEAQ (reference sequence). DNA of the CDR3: TGTGCCAGCAGGTCAACCGGGACAGCGAAAAGCTACACCTTC. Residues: CASRSTGTAKSYTF.

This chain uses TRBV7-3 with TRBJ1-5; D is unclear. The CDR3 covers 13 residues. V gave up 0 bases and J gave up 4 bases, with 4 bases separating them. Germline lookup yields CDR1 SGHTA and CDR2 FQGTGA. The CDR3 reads CASSLTVNQPQHF. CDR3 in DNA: TGTGCCAGCAGCTTAACAGTTAATCAGCCCCAGCATTTT.

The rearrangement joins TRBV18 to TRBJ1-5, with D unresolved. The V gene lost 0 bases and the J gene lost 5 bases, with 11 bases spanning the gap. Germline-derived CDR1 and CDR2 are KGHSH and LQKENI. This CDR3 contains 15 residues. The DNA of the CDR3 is TGTGCCAGCTCACCACCCGGTGGGGTGGATCAGCCCCAGCATTTT. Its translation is CASSPPGGVDQPQHF.

CDR3: CASSQARGQDYGYTF. CDR3 DNA sequence: TGCGCCAGCAGCCAAGCCCGGGGCCAGGACTATGGCTACACCTTC. J is TRBJ1-2 and V is TRBV4-1; D possibly corresponds to TRBD1 (5 bases). The CDR3 has 15 residues. From germline, CDR1 is MGHRA and CDR2 YSYEKL. V was pared by 1 base and J by 3 bases, with 12 bases between.

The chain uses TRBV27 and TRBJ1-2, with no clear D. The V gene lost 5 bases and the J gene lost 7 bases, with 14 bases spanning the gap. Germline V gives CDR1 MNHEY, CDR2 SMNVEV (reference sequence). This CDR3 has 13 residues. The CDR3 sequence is CASSASGVSGYTF. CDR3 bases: TGTGCCAGCAGTGCCTCCGGGGTTTCTGGCTACACCTTC.